The sequence of this TCR beta chain was determined in a study of T cell responses to AZD1222 COVID-19 vaccine. At the level of the study: Combined were second doses at about 4 or about 12 weeks.

Points from the study as a whole: Two AZD1222 doses significantly raised spike-specific TCR breadth and depth over controls. AZD1222 recipients seropositive at baseline numbered only 6 or 7.

In this sample, this clone turned up once. What it binds is not known. Deletions cut 3 bases from V and 6 bases from J, with 12 bases between. The CDR3 runs to 14 residues. Germline CDR1 is SGHTA and CDR2 is FQGTGA. The assay was immunoSEQ multiplex PCR, and TCRdb's table has in-frame clones only and misses some. This sample carries about 110,000 clones, more than 90% of them seen once, and the ten largest clones take about 1.2%. This sequence joins TRBV7-3 and TRBJ1-5; weak D call: TRBD1 (5 bases). The sequence was obtained from an adult in good health. Source: peripheral blood, taken on day 0 of AZD1222 vaccination. In DNA, the CDR3 is TGTGCCAGCAGCTTGGGCAGGGAGGGTCAGCCCCAGCATTTT. Protein: CASSLGREGQPQHF.